This T cell receptor beta chain was captured by sequencing in a study of cytomegalovirus exposure and HLA in healthy donors. As concerns this clone: The sample holds other DNA sequences that translate to the same CDR3.

PCR involved 60 Vbeta and 13 Jbeta primers. Clones were sequenced by immunoSEQ multiplex PCR, and TCRdb holds only the in-frame ones, with some missing. This repertoire shows roughly 100,000 clones, over 75% found once; its top ten account for 6.9%. The V segment lost 1 base and the J segment 4 bases; nucleotides outside the gene matches: 0. There are 13 residues in the CDR3. The V gene's germline CDR1 is GTSNPN and CDR2 SVGIG (reference sequence). The specimen was PBMCs. The genes are TRBV30 and TRBJ1-5; 8 positions match TRBD1. The receptor was derived from a man aged 30-40 years in good health and CMV-seropositive. The CDR3: CAWSGTGNQPQHF. As DNA, the CDR3 is TGTGCCTGGAGTGGGACAGGGAATCAGCCCCAGCATTTT.